The 23 T cell receptor beta chains presented below share a single source sample, sequenced in a study of regulatory T cells in long-lasting Graves disease (dated by TCRdb to 2020 to 2023). The time point label, read with the paper, signifies: newly diagnosed GD, antithyroid drugs for less than 3 months. For both TCR sequencing and RNA sequencing, RNA was extracted from PBMCs in TRIzol. Libraries were built with multiplex PCR. TCRdb shows the sequencer as Illumina HiSeq 4000. To build TCR beta libraries, CDR3 regions were amplified by Arm-PCR using iRepertoire HTBI primers. TCRdb reworked the public reads: Q25 trimming with fastp, MiXCR clone assembly, productive beta chains retained. All rows with the same CDR3 protein become a single entry with the most common DNA and genes. The sample records about 560,000 distinct CDR3 sequences, 15% to 20% of which are singletons. Clones ranked in the top ten supply more than 10% of the sample.

This sample also belongs to another study, concerning T cells in Graves' hyperthyroidism and ophthalmopathy.

Sequenced material: peripheral blood mononuclear cells (PBMCs), taken at new diagnosis, from a patient treated with antithyroid drugs. The receptor set was obtained from a man aged 18 to 30 with Graves disease. Donor details come from another sample of the same person, matched by shared clones.

The V gene is TRBV28, the J gene TRBJ1-2; D unresolved. CDR1 and CDR2 from the germline V gene are MDHEN and SYDVKM. V lost 6 bases and J 4 bases, leaving 12 bases between the germline ends. The CDR3 is 13 residues long. The CDR3 DNA is TGTGCCAGCAGGAGAGCGAATTCCTATGGCTACACCTTC. Its translation is CASRRANSYGYTF.

The chain uses TRBV30 and TRBJ2-2; a weak D match, TRBD1 (6 bases). V gave up 1 base and J gave up 5 bases, with 14 bases separating them. The CDR3 has 15 amino acids. The germline gives CDR1 GTSNPN, CDR2 SVGIG (reference sequence). CDR3 nucleotide sequence: TGTGCCTGGAGTGGAGGTCTTAGGGGGACCGGGGAGCTGTTTTTT. Translating it yields CAWSGGLRGTGELFF.

The sample holds many counts of this clonotype. This rearrangement joins TRBV28 to TRBJ1-1; TRBD1 aligns across 9 bases. Germline assignment: CDR1 MDHEN and CDR2 SYDVKM. J was trimmed by 1 base and V by 4 bases; bases with no gene match: 4. This CDR3 has 15 residues. Here the CDR3 reads CASSSPGQGNTEAFF. The CDR3 bases are TGTGCCAGCAGTTCCCCGGGACAGGGGAACACTGAAGCTTTCTTT.

This clonotype was observed a handful of times. V is TRBV20-1 and J is TRBJ2-1, with D perhaps matching TRBD2 (5 bases). V lost 6 bases to trimming and J lost 3 bases, with 18 bases between them. The CDR3 loop spans 15 amino acids. From germline, CDR1 is DFQATT and CDR2 SNEGSKA (reference sequence). CDR3 nucleotide sequence: TGCAGTGCACCGCACCCTGAGCGGCACTACAATGAGCAGTTCTTC. Its protein product is CSAPHPERHYNEQFF.

This clonotype was seen a few times. The chain couples TRBV30 to TRBJ2-3; D call uncertain. This CDR3 contains 12 residues. The V end was cut by 1 base, the J end by 1 base, with 3 bases between. CDR1 and CDR2 from the germline V gene are GTSNPN and SVGIG (reference sequence). CDR3 loop: CAWSGGTDTQYF. In DNA form, the CDR3 reads TGTGCCTGGAGTGGGGGCACAGATACGCAGTATTTT.

Ten or more counts support this clonotype. This chain connects TRBV5-1 to TRBJ2-1; D uncertain. The germline CDR1 and CDR2 sequences are SGHRS and YFSETQ. V was shortened by 2 bases and J by 6 bases, with 12 bases between the two germline ends. The CDR3 has 14 amino acids. The chain's CDR3 is CASSFRLPGNEQFF. Here the CDR3 DNA reads TGCGCCAGCAGCTTTCGCCTCCCCGGCAATGAGCAGTTCTTC.

This clonotype was observed many times. This chain links TRBV10-2 with TRBJ2-1; 14 bases are shared with TRBD2. The V gene's germline CDR1 is WSHSY and CDR2 SAAADI. This CDR3 contains 15 residues. V shed 6 bases and J 9 bases; nucleotides not matched to a gene: 7. CDR3 protein: CASSPTSGRAGEQFF. CDR3 in DNA: TGCGCCAGCAGCCCGACTAGCGGGAGGGCCGGTGAGCAGTTCTTC.

V is TRBV20-1 and J is TRBJ1-2, with 7 bases fitting TRBD1. Germline V gene data show CDR1 as DFQATT and CDR2 as SNEGSKA (reference sequence). The CDR3 sequence is 14 residues long. Trimming at V came to 5 bases and at J to 3 bases, leaving 9 bases not matched to a gene. For the CDR3, the DNA is TGCAGTGCTCGGGGGACAGCTAGCTACTATGGCTACACCTTC. This codes for CSARGTASYYGYTF.

The sample holds a few counts of this clonotype. This sequence joins TRBV7-9 and TRBJ2-5; 8 bases align to TRBD2. Trimming took 6 bases from V and 0 from J; bases not matched to a gene: 6. The CDR3 consists of 15 residues. The germline V gene encodes CDR1 SEHNR and CDR2 FQNEAQ (reference sequence). CDR3 nucleotides: TGTGCCAGCAGGCCGGGAGGGCGGTACCAAGAGACCCAGTACTTC. Residues: CASRPGGRYQETQYF.

This clonotype was found a few times. The chain recombines TRBV11-3 with TRBJ1-1; tentatively, D is TRBD1 (5 bases). The V end lost 5 bases, the J end lost 8 bases, and 12 bases lay between the germline ends. The CDR3 has 12 amino acids. Germline CDR1 and CDR2: SGHNT and YENEEA. The CDR3 region is CASSASWGEAFF. The CDR3 region has the DNA TGTGCCAGCAGCGCGTCATGGGGGGAAGCTTTCTTT. Together with reference TRBV11-3 and TRBJ1-1, the CDR3 gives the full variable domain: EAGVVQSPRYKIIEKKQPVAFWCNPISGHNTLYWYLQNLGQGPELLIRYENEEAVDDSQLPKDRFSAERLKGVDSTLKIQPAELGDSAVYLCASSASWGEAFFGQGTRLTVV.

This clonotype was seen a single time. Since a much larger clone is just one base distant, this may be a read error. J is TRBJ2-1 and V is TRBV6-9; D ambiguous. Germline values: CDR1 MNHGY, CDR2 SVAAGI. This CDR3 is 12 amino acids long. The CDR3 DNA is TGTGCCAGCAGTTTTCACTACAATGGGCAGTTCTTC. It translates to CASSFHYNGQFF.

The CDR3 loop reads CASSYEGTGFTDTQYF. The CDR3, as DNA: TGTGCCAGCAGTTACGAGGGGACTGGGTTTACAGATACGCAGTATTTT. The V and J genes are TRBV6-2 or TRBV6-3 and TRBJ2-3, with a tentative D call TRBD2 (6 bases). The CDR3 extends over 16 amino acids. Germline CDR1 MNHEY, CDR2 SVGEGT. The V end lost 2 bases, the J end lost 3 bases, and 15 bases lay between the germline ends.

The V call is TRBV30, the J call TRBJ1-1; D not certain. Germline CDR1 is GTSNPN and CDR2 is SVGIG (reference sequence). The CDR3 has 14 residues. V dropped 0 bases and J dropped 1 base, with 9 bases sitting between them. This chain's CDR3 is CAWSVLGPNTEAFF. The CDR3 nucleotides are TGTGCCTGGAGTGTACTTGGCCCGAACACTGAAGCTTTCTTT.

The chain is built from TRBV12-3 or TRBV12-4 and TRBJ1-1, with TRBD1 identical over 7 bases. V dropped 6 bases and J dropped 4; count of bases not matched to a gene: 8. The CDR3 sequence is 14 residues long. CDR3 in amino acids: CASSLIAGGTEAFF. CDR3 DNA: TGTGCCAGCAGCCTCATCGCAGGGGGCACTGAAGCTTTCTTT.

This clonotype has just a few counts. The chain has TRBV20-1 and TRBJ2-1; TRBD2 aligns across 10 bases. V lost 0 bases and J lost 5; bases outside the gene matches: 4. The V gene's germline CDR1 is DFQATT and CDR2 SNEGSKA (reference sequence). This CDR3 comprises 15 residues. CDR3 sequence: CSARDIGLADNEQFF. The CDR3 region has the DNA TGCAGTGCTAGAGATATTGGACTAGCGGACAATGAGCAGTTCTTC.

This clonotype was observed many times. This chain connects TRBV11-2 to TRBJ2-5; 9 nucleotides align to TRBD2. V trimming: 3 bases; J trimming: 5 bases; junction bases outside the gene matches: 4. Germline V lookup: CDR1 SGHAT, CDR2 FQNNGV. This CDR3 has 14 amino acids. CDR3 in amino acids: CASSFGGREETQYF. For the CDR3, the DNA is TGTGCCAGCAGCTTCGGCGGGAGGGAGGAGACCCAGTACTTC.

This clonotype was observed many times. The V gene is TRBV11-2, the J gene TRBJ1-6; D not certain. The germline V gene has CDR1 SGHAT and CDR2 FQNNGV. CDR3 size: 15 residues. With 1 base removed from V and 7 bases from J, the gap between germline ends came to 11 bases. The CDR3 sequence is CASSLAGRGNSPLHF. CDR3 coding DNA: TGTGCCAGCAGCTTAGCCGGACGAGGAAATTCACCCCTCCACTTT.

This clonotype was seen a handful of times. The V gene is TRBV6-1, the J gene TRBJ2-7; TRBD1 agrees at 7 bases. In germline, CDR1 is MNHNS, CDR2 SASEGT. With 4 bases clipped from V and 2 bases from J, the junction kept 17 bases outside the gene matches. The CDR3 extends over 18 amino acids. The CDR3 DNA sequence: TGTGCCAGCAGTGGTCCACAGGGGACGTCTTTAAGAGCCTACGAGCAGTACTTC. Encoded protein: CASSGPQGTSLRAYEQYF.

This clonotype was counted only a few times. The genes are TRBV7-6 and TRBJ2-2; D gene ambiguous. Trimming removed 1 base at V and 4 bases at J, with 13 bases between. The CDR3 totals 16 residues. From germline, CDR1 is SGHVS and CDR2 FNYEAQ. The CDR3: CASSLGASDLTGELFF. CDR3 DNA sequence: TGTGCCAGCAGCTTAGGGGCCTCAGACCTCACCGGGGAGCTGTTTTTT.

Ten or more counts support this clonotype. The rearrangement links TRBV11-1 to TRBJ2-7; TRBD1 matches 10 bases. The CDR3 runs 15 residues. Losses at the gene ends were 5 bases for V and 1 base for J; bases not matched to a gene: 5. Per the germline V gene, CDR1 is SGHAT and CDR2 is FQDESV (reference sequence). The CDR3 loop is CASSIRDRGSYEQYF. In nucleotides, the CDR3 is TGTGCCAGCAGCATCCGGGACAGGGGTTCCTACGAGCAGTACTTC.

At least ten counts were recorded for this clonotype. The chain uses TRBV20-1 and TRBJ1-3; 8 bases align to TRBD1. The V gene end was trimmed by 2 bases and the J gene end by 4 bases; junction bases not matched to a gene: 10. The germline gives CDR1 DFQATT, CDR2 SNEGSKA (reference sequence). This CDR3 spans 16 amino acids. CDR3 DNA sequence: TGCAGTGCTAGACAGGGGGCCCCTAGAAGCGGAAACACCATATATTTT. Translating it yields CSARQGAPRSGNTIYF.

This clonotype turned up a few times. The rearrangement joins TRBV20-1 to TRBJ1-5; D may be TRBD1 (5 bases). Germline CDR1 and CDR2: DFQATT and SNEGSKA (reference sequence). The CDR3 is made up of 15 amino acids. The ends were cut back, 6 bases at V and 0 bases at J, with 15 bases in the middle. CDR3 DNA: TGCAGTGCCCGCGGGGCACAGTATAGCAATCAGCCCCAGCATTTT. Amino acids: CSARGAQYSNQPQHF.

In its sample, this clonotype was seen many times. The J gene is TRBJ1-4, the V gene TRBV28; D remains unclear. Germline V lookup: CDR1 MDHEN, CDR2 SYDVKM. CDR3 size: 14 residues. Trimming pared 7 bases from V and 7 bases from J, leaving 16 bases between. CDR3 sequence reads: CASTLQMSSEKLFF. The CDR3 region has the DNA TGTGCCAGCACCTTACAAATGTCGAGTGAAAAACTGTTTTTT.